These 21 T cell receptor beta chains came from one sample sequenced in a study of blood T cells in healthy people across ages. A J-beta primer mix and a sample-barcoded 5' primer were used in a second PCR of about 7 to 12 cycles. TCRdb itself ran the 5' RACE reads through MiXCR, one entry per CDR3 protein. The sample has hundreds of thousands of distinct CDR3 sequences, about half seen once; the top ten hold around 18%. Sequencing was carried out using blood. The receptors were gathered from an older man in good health.

This clonotype was picked up a small number of times. V is TRBV7-8 and J is TRBJ2-7; D is possibly TRBD2 (5 bases). The germline gives CDR1 SGHVS, CDR2 FQNEAQ. CDR3 length equals 15 residues. Trimming cost V 6 bases and J 2 bases, with 17 bases left between them. In nucleotides, the CDR3 is TGTGCCAGCAGGACCGCGGGCGCAGTTACCTACGAGCAGTACTTC. Amino acid sequence: CASRTAGAVTYEQYF. Based on the CDR3 plus reference TRBV7-8 and TRBJ2-7, the full variable domain is GAGVSQSPRYKVAKRGQDVALRCDPISGHVSLFWYQQALGQGPEFLTYFQNEAQLDKSGLPSDRFFAERPEGSVSTLKIQRTQQEDSAVYLCASRTAGAVTYEQYFGPGTRLTVT.

In regard to this clonotype: This could be a read error, since a much larger clone is one nucleotide away. The DNA for the CDR3 is TGTGCCAGCAGTTGCGAAGGGAACTATGGCTACACCTTC. Translated: CASSCEGNYGYTF. The chain joins TRBV27 to TRBJ1-2; D gene unclear. The CDR3 is 13 residues long. The germline gives CDR1 MNHEY, CDR2 SMNVEV (reference sequence). V was trimmed by 4 bases and J by 2 bases, leaving 8 bases between them.

The rearrangement joins TRBV10-3 to TRBJ1-6; 8 positions match TRBD1. Germline CDR1 and CDR2: ENHRY and SYGVKD. This CDR3 region has 13 residues. Trimming removed 9 bases from V and 5 bases from J; junction bases left unmatched: 3. The CDR3 region has the DNA TGTGCCATAAGGACAGGGAATAATTCACCCCTCCACTTT. Amino acids: CAIRTGNNSPLHF.

As to this clonotype: An end of the junction does not agree with germline; a read error may underlie this. The rearrangement joins TRBV29-1 to TRBJ2-7, with D hard to call. Germline loops: CDR1 SQVTM, CDR2 ANQGSEA. The CDR3 is made up of 11 amino acids. The CDR3 sequence: CSIETSYEQYF. In DNA form, the CDR3 reads TGCAGCATTGAAACCTCCTACGAGCAGTACTTC.

This clonotype has a count of ten or more. The chain employs TRBV4-3 and TRBJ2-5; no definite D call. V was pared by 0 bases and J by 4 bases, with 6 bases between. This CDR3 contains 13 residues. CDR1 is LGHNA, CDR2 YSLEER, per germline. CDR3 DNA: TGCGCCAGCAGCCAAGACCCCGGAGAGACCCAGTACTTC. As protein: CASSQDPGETQYF.

To note about this clonotype: At one end, the junction sequence differs from germline, possibly due to a read error. The J gene is TRBJ2-7, the V gene TRBV7-7; TRBD2 matches 12 bases. The J call is doubtful: the DNA matches TRBJ2-5 better. Germline V CDR1 and CDR2: SSHAT, FNYEAQ (reference sequence). The CDR3 runs 18 residues. CDR3 in amino acids: CASSPLPPSGRARETQYF. The CDR3 nucleotides read TGTGCTAGCAGCCCCCTCCCGCCTAGCGGGAGGGCCCGAGAGACCCAGTACTTC.

This clonotype has only a few counts. The chain links TRBV29-1 to TRBJ2-3; D is possibly TRBD2 (6 bases). The CDR3 spans 12 residues. Trimming shortened V by 7 bases and J by 6 bases, and 14 bases separated the two germline ends. Looked up from germline, CDR1 is SQVTM and CDR2 is ANQGSEA. CDR3 in amino acids: CSGRFGSDTQYF. CDR3 DNA: TGCAGCGGTCGGTTCGGGAGTGATACGCAGTATTTT.

In its sample, this clonotype was seen once. This sequence joins TRBV10-3 and TRBJ1-1, with D perhaps matching TRBD1 (5 bases). In germline, CDR1 is ENHRY, CDR2 SYGVKD. The CDR3 is made up of 16 amino acids. Trimming removed 6 bases from V and 1 base from J, with 18 bases in between. CDR3 region: CAIRESQGPGNTEAFF. The CDR3 nucleotides read TGTGCCATCAGGGAATCTCAGGGCCCCGGGAACACTGAAGCTTTCTTT.

This clonotype was counted a few times. The chain has TRBV27 and TRBJ2-1, with D unclear. The V and J ends lost 6 bases and 2 bases respectively, with 11 bases between them. The CDR3 extends over 14 amino acids. The germline CDR1 and CDR2 sequences are MNHEY and SMNVEV (reference sequence). CDR3: CASRLSSPYNEQFF. The CDR3 region has the DNA TGTGCCAGCAGACTCTCCTCACCCTACAATGAGCAGTTCTTC.

The chain is built from TRBV9 and TRBJ1-2; no reliable D call. The germline gives CDR1 SGDLS, CDR2 YYNGEE. The V gene lost 3 bases and the J gene lost 4 bases, with 13 bases spanning the gap. The CDR3 is 14 residues long. This CDR3 is CASSEVGVAYGYTF. The CDR3 region has the DNA TGTGCCAGCAGCGAAGTCGGCGTCGCCTATGGCTACACCTTC.

In its sample, this clonotype was seen a few times. The rearrangement joins TRBV4-3 to TRBJ1-2; D is unresolved. CDR3 size: 14 residues. Germline V gene data show CDR1 as LGHNA and CDR2 as YSLEER. V was clipped by 4 bases and J by 4 bases, with 13 bases between them. The CDR3 region is CASSPKREVYGYTF. The CDR3 region has the DNA TGCGCCAGCAGCCCAAAAAGGGAGGTCTATGGCTACACCTTC.

The gene calls are TRBV21-1 and TRBJ2-3; the table's TRBD1 call for D was not verified on the DNA. TRBV21-1 is shown as a pseudogene. This CDR3 has 18 residues. Written as DNA, the CDR3 is TGTGCCAGCAGCAAAAGGGGGCCTGGCGGGGTTTGCGCAGATACGCAGTATTTT. Protein: CASSKRGPGGVCADTQYF.

This clonotype was counted between two and nine times. V gene TRBV7-2 combines with J gene TRBJ2-7; the D gene is possibly TRBD1 (6 bases). Germline V CDR1 and CDR2: SGHTA, FQGNSA. The CDR3 covers 15 residues. Trimming cost V 1 base and J 3 bases, with 13 bases left between them. CDR3 coding DNA: TGTGCCAGCAGCTTAGATGGGACAAACAACTACGAGCAGTACTTC. This sequence encodes CASSLDGTNNYEQYF.

This clonotype was detected only once. The chain combines TRBV5-1 with TRBJ2-2; D possibly corresponds to TRBD2 (5 bases). The length of the CDR3 is 14 residues. V was cut by 5 bases and J by 6 bases, with 14 bases left in between. CDR1 and CDR2 (germline): SGHRS, YFSETQ. DNA of the CDR3: TGCGCCAGCAGGTTATATAGCGCTCCCGGGGAGCTGTTTTTT. Protein product: CASRLYSAPGELFF.

In the case of this clonotype: This may arise from a read error, as a much more abundant clone is one base away. This chain uses TRBV5-1 with TRBJ2-3, with a possible D match to TRBD1 (6 bases). The CDR3 length is 14 residues. Germline V gene sequence: CDR1 SGHRS, CDR2 YFSETQ. CDR3 residues: CDSSVRQVTDTQYF. CDR3 nucleotide sequence: TGCGACAGCAGCGTTCGACAGGTCACAGATACGCAGTATTTT.

This clonotype was recorded once. The V and J genes are TRBV9 and TRBJ1-1, with D uncertain. Per the germline V gene, CDR1 is SGDLS and CDR2 is YYNGEE. CDR3 length: 14 residues. V shed 2 bases and J shed 4 bases, with 12 bases lying between them. CDR3 nucleotides: TGTGCCAGCAGCGTCCCTGTAGGGCCCACTGAAGCTTTCTTT. It yields the protein CASSVPVGPTEAFF. The variable domain in full, completed from reference TRBV9 and TRBJ1-1, reads DSGVTQTPKHLITATGQRVTLRCSPRSGDLSVYWYQQSLDQGLQFLIQYYNGEERAKGNILERFSAQQFPDLHSELNLSSLELGDSALYFCASSVPVGPTEAFFGQGTRLTVV.

The CDR3 DNA reads as TGTGCCAGCAGCGAGGGGGACAGGGCACATGGCTACACCTTC. Protein: CASSEGDRAHGYTF. The V gene is TRBV9, the J gene TRBJ1-2; 9 bases are shared with TRBD1. The trim removed 3 bases at V and 6 bases at J, leaving 6 bases unmatched. The CDR3 has 14 residues. Per germline, CDR1 SGDLS and CDR2 YYNGEE.

This clonotype was recorded many times. The chain recombines TRBV28 with TRBJ2-1; D is ambiguous. The ends were cut back, 2 bases at V and 9 bases at J, with 8 bases in the middle. The V gene's germline CDR1 is MDHEN and CDR2 SYDVKM. The CDR3 extends over 12 amino acids. CDR3 in DNA: TGTGCCAGCAGTTTACAGCTGGGTGAGCAGTTCTTC. The encoded protein is CASSLQLGEQFF.

This clonotype came up many times. This sequence joins TRBV7-9 and TRBJ2-7; D tentatively fits TRBD1 or TRBD2 (6 bases each). The CDR3 is made up of 12 amino acids. CDR1 and CDR2 from the germline V gene are SEHNR and FQNEAQ (reference sequence). V lost 4 bases and J 6 bases, leaving 10 bases between the germline ends. CDR3 coding DNA: TGTGCCAGCAGCTGGGGGGCAACCGAGCAGTACTTC. Its protein is CASSWGATEQYF.

This clonotype appeared a few times. One end of the junction does not line up with germline, which may come from a read error. The chain links TRBV7-2 to TRBJ2-1, with D possibly being TRBD2 (6 bases). CDR3 length equals 16 residues. Per germline, CDR1 SGHTA and CDR2 FQGNSA. DNA of the CDR3: TGTGCCGGCAGACCCAGGACTATCAGTTCCTACAATGAGCAGTTCTTC. It specifies CAGRPRTISSYNEQFF.

In its sample, this clonotype was seen a few times. The rearrangement links TRBV4-2 to TRBJ2-4, with D perhaps given as TRBD1 or TRBD2 (5 bases each). V dropped 2 bases and J dropped 3 bases, with 11 bases sitting between them. The CDR3 covers 15 residues. The germline V gene encodes CDR1 LGHNA and CDR2 YNFKEQ. CDR3 protein: CASSQTGTGKNIQYF. As DNA, the CDR3 is TGTGCCAGCAGCCAAACCGGGACGGGCAAAAACATTCAGTACTTC.